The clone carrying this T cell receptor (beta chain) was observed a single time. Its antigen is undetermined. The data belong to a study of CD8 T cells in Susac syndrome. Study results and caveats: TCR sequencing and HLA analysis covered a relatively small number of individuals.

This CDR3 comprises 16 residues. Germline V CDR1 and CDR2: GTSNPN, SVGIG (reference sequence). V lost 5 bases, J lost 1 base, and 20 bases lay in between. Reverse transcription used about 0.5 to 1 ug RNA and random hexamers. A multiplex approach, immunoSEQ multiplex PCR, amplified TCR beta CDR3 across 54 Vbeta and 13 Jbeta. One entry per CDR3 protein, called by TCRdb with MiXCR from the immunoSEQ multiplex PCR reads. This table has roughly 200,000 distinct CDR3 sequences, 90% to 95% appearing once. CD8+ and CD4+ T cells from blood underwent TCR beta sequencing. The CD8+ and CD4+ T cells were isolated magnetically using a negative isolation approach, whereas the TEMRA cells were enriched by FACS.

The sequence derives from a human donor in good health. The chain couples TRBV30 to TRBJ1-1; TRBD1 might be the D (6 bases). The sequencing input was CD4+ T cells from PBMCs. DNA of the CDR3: TGTGCCTGGGAAGGAGGGGGATCCCTCCCGAACACTGAAGCTTTCTTT. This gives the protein CAWEGGGSLPNTEAFF.